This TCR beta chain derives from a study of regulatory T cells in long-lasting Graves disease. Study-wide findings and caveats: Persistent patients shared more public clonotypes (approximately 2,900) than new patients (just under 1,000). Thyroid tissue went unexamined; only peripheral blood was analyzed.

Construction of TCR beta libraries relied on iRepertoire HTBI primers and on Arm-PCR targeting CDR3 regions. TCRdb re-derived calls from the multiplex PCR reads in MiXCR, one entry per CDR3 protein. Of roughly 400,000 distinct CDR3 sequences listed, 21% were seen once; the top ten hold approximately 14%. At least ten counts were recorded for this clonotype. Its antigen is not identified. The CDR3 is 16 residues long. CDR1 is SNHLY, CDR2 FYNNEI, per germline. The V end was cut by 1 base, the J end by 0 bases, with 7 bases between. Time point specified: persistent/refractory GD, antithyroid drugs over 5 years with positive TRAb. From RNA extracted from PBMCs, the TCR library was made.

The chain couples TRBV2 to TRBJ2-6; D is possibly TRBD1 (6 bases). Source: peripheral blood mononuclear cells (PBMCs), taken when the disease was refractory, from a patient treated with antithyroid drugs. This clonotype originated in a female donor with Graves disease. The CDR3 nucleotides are TGTGCCAGCAGTGAAGGAGGGGGCTCTGGGGCCAACGTCCTGACTTTC. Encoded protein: CASSEGGGSGANVLTF. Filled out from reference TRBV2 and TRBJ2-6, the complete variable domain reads EPEVTQTPSHQVTQMGQEVILRCVPISNHLYFYWYRQILGQKVEFLVSFYNNEISEKSEIFDDQFSVERPDGSNFTLKIRSTKLEDSAMYFCASSEGGGSGANVLTFGAGSRLTVL.